This TCR beta chain emerged from a study of blood T cell repertoires in COVID-19. Study details: Acute and convalescent COVID-19 samples came from the United States, Italy and Spain. The analysed material was cDNA or gDNA that came from T cells, B-cell-depleted T cells, or PBMCs.

Study members were between 18 and 89 years old and lived in 20 to 30 US regions. In the study's own analysis: Estimation of nucleated cell counts was performed using reference gene primer amplification. The protocol was immunoSEQ multiplex PCR, while the TCRdb copy is restricted to in-frame clones and leaves out a portion. V, J and clone size are taken as reported in that table, and D and trimming were inferred from the DNA itself. The sample includes nearly 250,000 clones, just under 90% of them seen just once. The receptor was derived from a man between 50 and 59 years old who had been exposed to COVID-19. Sequencing used PBMCs or T cells enriched from blood (not recorded which).

CDR3 nucleotides: TGTGCCAGCAGCTCCTACCCTGACAGGGTGGGTGAGCAGTACGTC. Translation gives CASSSYPDRVGEQYV. The rearrangement joins TRBV21-1 to TRBJ2-7; the table gives TRBD1 as D, unverified against the DNA. TRBV21-1 is listed as a pseudogene. The CDR3 spans 15 residues.